These T cell receptor beta chains were read from a single sample in a study of CD8 T cells in ankylosing spondylitis. One entry per CDR3 protein results from TCRdb running MiXCR on the 5' RACE reads. The sample holds about 350,000 distinct CDR3 sequences, approximately 22% seen once. The specimen was blood, either unsorted or a sorted T cell fraction (not recorded which). The source is a male donor with ankylosing spondylitis or in good health (not recorded which). Both conserved end residues are part of each CDR3. D genes are given only for firm matches. Size is stated for part of the rows, as once, few or many counts, or as a class when the clone is expanded.

cdr3_aa: CASSWSPREQYF
cdr3_nt: TGTGCCAGCAGTTGGAGCCCTCGGGAGCAGTACTTC
cdr3_length: 12
v_call: TRBV12-3/TRBV12-4
j_call: TRBJ2-7
d_call: -
clone_size: -

cdr3_aa: CASARATGWPNEQFF
cdr3_nt: TGTGCCAGCGCGCGGGCGACAGGGTGGCCCAATGAGCAGTTCTTC
cdr3_length: 15
v_call: TRBV7-9
j_call: TRBJ2-1
d_call: TRBD1
clone_size: -

cdr3_aa: CASSYFDGTGGETQYF
cdr3_nt: TGTGCCAGCAGTTACTTCGACGGGACAGGGGGCGAGACCCAGTACTTC
cdr3_length: 16
v_call: TRBV6-5
j_call: TRBJ2-5
d_call: TRBD1
clone_size: -

cdr3_aa: CASSPSGGNTGELFF
cdr3_nt: TGTGCCAGCAGTCCTAGCGGGGGAAACACCGGGGAGCTGTTTTTT
cdr3_length: 15
v_call: TRBV12-3/TRBV12-4
j_call: TRBJ2-2
d_call: TRBD2
clone_size: many

cdr3_aa: CSVEPPGQGRNEQFF
cdr3_nt: TGCAGCGTCGAACCCCCGGGACAGGGCAGGAATGAGCAGTTCTTC
cdr3_length: 15
v_call: TRBV29-1
j_call: TRBJ2-1
d_call: TRBD1
clone_size: -

cdr3_aa: CASSPRSGGNTDTQYF
cdr3_nt: TGTGCCAGCAGCCCACGTAGCGGGGGGAACACAGATACGCAGTATTTT
cdr3_length: 16
v_call: TRBV3-1
j_call: TRBJ2-3
d_call: TRBD2
clone_size: -

cdr3_aa: CASSYPQNLQYF
cdr3_nt: TGTGCCAGCAGTTACCCACAGAATTTACAGTACTTC
cdr3_length: 12
v_call: TRBV6-2/TRBV6-3
j_call: TRBJ2-7
d_call: -
clone_size: -

cdr3_aa: CASASRPDSTYEQYF
cdr3_nt: TGTGCCAGCGCCTCCCGTCCGGACAGCACCTACGAGCAGTACTTC
cdr3_length: 15
v_call: TRBV7-9
j_call: TRBJ2-7
d_call: -
clone_size: -

cdr3_aa: CASSWTGGGEKLFF
cdr3_nt: TGTGCCAGCAGTTGGACAGGGGGGGGTGAAAAACTGTTTTTT
cdr3_length: 14
v_call: TRBV12-3/TRBV12-4
j_call: TRBJ1-4
d_call: TRBD1
clone_size: -

cdr3_aa: CASSYLPGGELFF
cdr3_nt: TGTGCCAGCAGTTACCTTCCAGGAGGGGAGCTGTTTTTT
cdr3_length: 13
v_call: TRBV6-5
j_call: TRBJ2-2
d_call: -
clone_size: -

cdr3_aa: CASSLDDSYEQYF
cdr3_nt: TGTGCCAGCAGCTTGGACGACTCCTACGAGCAGTACTTC
cdr3_length: 13
v_call: TRBV7-9
j_call: TRBJ2-7
d_call: -
clone_size: many

cdr3_aa: CASSNSGGASDTQYF
cdr3_nt: TGTGCCAGCAGCAATAGCGGGGGGGCTTCAGATACGCAGTATTTT
cdr3_length: 15
v_call: TRBV6-1
j_call: TRBJ2-3
d_call: TRBD2
clone_size: -

cdr3_aa: CASSLDGYNEQFF
cdr3_nt: TGCGCCAGCAGCCTGGACGGATACAATGAGCAGTTCTTC
cdr3_length: 13
v_call: TRBV5-1
j_call: TRBJ2-1
d_call: -
clone_size: many

cdr3_aa: CASSSGTGGVNEQFF
cdr3_nt: TGTGCCAGCAGCTCCGGGACAGGGGGCGTCAATGAGCAGTTCTTC
cdr3_length: 15
v_call: TRBV6-1
j_call: TRBJ2-1
d_call: TRBD1
clone_size: -

cdr3_aa: CASSPGTAPSTDTQYF
cdr3_nt: TGTGCCAGCAGCCCTGGGACAGCCCCTAGCACAGATACGCAGTATTTT
cdr3_length: 16
v_call: TRBV7-6
j_call: TRBJ2-3
d_call: TRBD1
clone_size: -

cdr3_aa: CASSLYRGPPYEQYF
cdr3_nt: TGTGCCAGCAGTTTATACAGGGGGCCCCCCTACGAGCAGTACTTC
cdr3_length: 15
v_call: TRBV7-9
j_call: TRBJ2-7
d_call: TRBD1
clone_size: -

cdr3_aa: CASSPHVAWNTGELFF
cdr3_nt: TGCGCCAGCAGCCCTCACGTAGCCTGGAACACCGGGGAGCTGTTTTTT
cdr3_length: 16
v_call: TRBV4-1
j_call: TRBJ2-2
d_call: -
clone_size: few

cdr3_aa: CASSQGISGSSYEQYF
cdr3_nt: TGTGCCAGCAGCCAAGGGATTAGCGGGAGCTCCTACGAGCAGTACTTC
cdr3_length: 16
v_call: TRBV3-1
j_call: TRBJ2-7
d_call: TRBD2
clone_size: few

cdr3_aa: CASSQDGLGELFF
cdr3_nt: TGCGCCAGCAGCCAAGATGGGTTAGGGGAGCTGTTTTTT
cdr3_length: 13
v_call: TRBV4-1
j_call: TRBJ2-2
d_call: -
clone_size: few

cdr3_aa: CASSQMDAKLFF
cdr3_nt: TGCGCCAGCAGCCAAATGGACGCAAAACTGTTTTTT
cdr3_length: 12
v_call: TRBV4-1
j_call: TRBJ1-4
d_call: -
clone_size: -

cdr3_aa: CASSPPGGAGQPQHF
cdr3_nt: TGTGCCAGCAGTCCACCGGGGGGGGCCGGGCAGCCCCAGCATTTT
cdr3_length: 15
v_call: TRBV12-3/TRBV12-4
j_call: TRBJ1-5
d_call: -
clone_size: few

cdr3_aa: CASSQGQGSATGELFF
cdr3_nt: TGTGCCAGCAGTCAAGGACAGGGGTCGGCCACCGGGGAGCTGTTTTTT
cdr3_length: 16
v_call: TRBV12-3/TRBV12-4
j_call: TRBJ2-2
d_call: TRBD1
clone_size: once

cdr3_aa: CASSWGTGGPEEQFF
cdr3_nt: TGCGCCAGCAGCTGGGGAACAGGGGGCCCCGAGGAGCAGTTCTTC
cdr3_length: 15
v_call: TRBV5-1
j_call: TRBJ2-1
d_call: TRBD1
clone_size: -

cdr3_aa: CASSPTGETSYEQYF
cdr3_nt: TGTGCCAGCAGTCCAACAGGGGAGACCTCCTACGAGCAGTACTTC
cdr3_length: 15
v_call: TRBV2
j_call: TRBJ2-7
d_call: TRBD1
clone_size: -

cdr3_aa: CASSPGDYQPQHF
cdr3_nt: TGTGCCAGCTCACCGGGGGATTATCAGCCCCAGCATTTT
cdr3_length: 13
v_call: TRBV18
j_call: TRBJ1-5
d_call: -
clone_size: -

cdr3_aa: CASRADRVYGYTF
cdr3_nt: TGTGCCAGCAGAGCAGACAGGGTGTATGGCTACACCTTC
cdr3_length: 13
v_call: TRBV11-2
j_call: TRBJ1-2
d_call: TRBD1
clone_size: -

cdr3_aa: CSVEDRGRAETQYF
cdr3_nt: TGCAGCGTTGAAGACAGGGGGCGTGCGGAGACCCAGTACTTC
cdr3_length: 14
v_call: TRBV29-1
j_call: TRBJ2-5
d_call: TRBD1
clone_size: few